This T cell receptor beta chain was documented in a study of blood T cell repertoires in COVID-19 (TCRdb year 2020). Regarding the study in general: Samples covering the acute and convalescent phases of COVID-19 were provided by collaborators in the United States, Italy and Spain. Samples were obtained from the ongoing ImmuneRACE study (first 160 participants) and from approximately 1,200 subjects provided by 6 global collaborators. The dataset comprised deeply sampled blood TCRbeta repertoires from subjects exposed to, actively infected with, or recovered from COVID-19. Nearly every sample came with metadata listing a de-identified subject ID, COVID-19 status, age in years and sex. The repertoires were released in a freely available public database meant as a resource for research on the immune response to SARS-CoV-2. Where available, HLA class I and class II types were obtained from metadata supplied by the sample provider rather than from assay-based typing. The prospective study material was composed of cDNA or gDNA derived from T cells, B-cell-depleted T cells, or PBMCs. Summary of the overall study and its limitations: Clinical and demographic metadata were provided uncurated, with the amount varying by source and participant.

The CDR3, from cysteine to phenylalanine, totals 12 residues. The retained sequence is limited to the CDR3, 36 bases, with the frame set at the first base. The germline V gene (reference sequence) gives CDR1 as GTSNPN and CDR2 as SVGIG. V gives up 6 bases and J gives up 2 bases, and the segment between their germline ends measures 10 bases. Concerning this clone: Its target antigen remains unknown. No quality values exist for individual bases; no much larger clone is one base distant.

The immunoSEQ Assay, a bias-controlled multiplex PCR, was used to amplify TCRbeta CDR3 regions from genomic DNA. Processing in the source paper ran as follows. Nucleated cell counts per sample were estimated from amplification of reference gene primers within the assay. To quantify the absolute abundance of each unique TCRbeta CDR3 rearrangement, sequence reads were collapsed and filtered. For each sample, productive Simpson clonality was calculated by taking the square root of Simpson's diversity index across productive rearrangements. TCRdb re-hosts the immuneACCESS table, in-frame sequences only. Its copies lack some clones; in the studies checked, an unresolved V gene accounts for under half of them, and the cause for the rest is not known. V and J calls plus clone size are reproduced from that table; the DNA served to infer D and trimming. In this sample the table shows around 270,000 clones, about 89% of which occur a single time. Approximately 4.6% of the sample belongs to the ten largest clones.

Collaborating institutions collected whole blood in K2EDTA tubes following their own protocols. Collaborator samples were shipped for TCRbeta analysis as frozen whole blood, isolated PBMCs, or DNA extracted from either sample type. The sequence joins TRBV30 to TRBJ1-1; no D gene can be assigned with confidence. The source is a man aged 40-55 years with acute or convalescent COVID-19. The sample was peripheral blood. The nucleotide sequence reads as follows: TGTGCCTGCAAACAGATTAACACTGAAGCTTTCTTT. This yields the protein CACKQINTEAFF.